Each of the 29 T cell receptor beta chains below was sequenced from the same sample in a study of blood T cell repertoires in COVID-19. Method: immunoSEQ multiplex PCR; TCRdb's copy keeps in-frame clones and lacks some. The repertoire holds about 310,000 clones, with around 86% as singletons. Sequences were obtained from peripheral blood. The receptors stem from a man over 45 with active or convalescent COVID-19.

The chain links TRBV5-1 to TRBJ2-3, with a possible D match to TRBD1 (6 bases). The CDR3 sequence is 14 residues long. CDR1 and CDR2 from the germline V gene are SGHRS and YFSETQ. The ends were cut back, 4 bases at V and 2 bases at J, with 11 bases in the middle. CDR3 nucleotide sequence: TGCGCCAGCAGCGGGGCAGGGGCCACAGATACGCAGTATTTT. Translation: CASSGAGATDTQYF.

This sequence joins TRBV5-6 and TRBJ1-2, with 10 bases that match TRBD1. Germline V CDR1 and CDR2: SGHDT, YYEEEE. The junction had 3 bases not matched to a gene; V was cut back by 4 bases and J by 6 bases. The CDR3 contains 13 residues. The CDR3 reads CASSLDRGHGYTF. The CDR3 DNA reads TGTGCCAGCAGCCTTGACAGGGGGCATGGCTACACCTTC.

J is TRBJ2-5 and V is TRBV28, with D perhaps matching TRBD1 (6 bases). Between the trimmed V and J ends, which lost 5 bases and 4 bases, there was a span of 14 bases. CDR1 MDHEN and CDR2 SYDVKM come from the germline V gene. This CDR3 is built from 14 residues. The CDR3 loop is CASSPTGLGETQYF. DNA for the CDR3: TGTGCCAGCAGTCCGACAGGTTTGGGAGAGACCCAGTACTTC.

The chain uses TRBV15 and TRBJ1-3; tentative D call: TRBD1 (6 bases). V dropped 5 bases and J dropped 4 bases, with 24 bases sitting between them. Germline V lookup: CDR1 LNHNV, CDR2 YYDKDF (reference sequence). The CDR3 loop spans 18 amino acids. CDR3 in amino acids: CATSLGLTGASRGNTIYF. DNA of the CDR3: TGTGCCACCAGCCTCGGTTTGACAGGAGCGTCTAGGGGAAACACCATATATTTT. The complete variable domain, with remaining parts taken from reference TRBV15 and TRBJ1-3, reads DAMVIQNPRYQVTQFGKPVTLSCSQTLNHNVMYWYQQKSSQAPKLLFHYYDKDFNNEADTPDNFQSRRPNTSFCFLDIRSPGLGDTAMYLCATSLGLTGASRGNTIYFGEGSWLTVV.

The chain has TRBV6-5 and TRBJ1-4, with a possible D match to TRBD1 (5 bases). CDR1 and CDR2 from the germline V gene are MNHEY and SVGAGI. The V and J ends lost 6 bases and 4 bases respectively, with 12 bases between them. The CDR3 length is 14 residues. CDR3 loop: CASSAGRINEKLFF. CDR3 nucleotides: TGTGCCAGCAGCGCGGGACGGATTAATGAAAAACTGTTTTTT.

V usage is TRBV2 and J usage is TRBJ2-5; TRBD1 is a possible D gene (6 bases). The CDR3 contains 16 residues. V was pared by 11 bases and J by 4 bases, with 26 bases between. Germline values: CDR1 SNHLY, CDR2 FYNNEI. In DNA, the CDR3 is TGTGCCTGCTCGGGGCAGGGGTCTTTCGCTGGAGAGACCCAGTACTTC. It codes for CACSGQGSFAGETQYF. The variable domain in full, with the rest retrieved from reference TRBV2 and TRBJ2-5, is EPEVTQTPSHQVTQMGQEVILRCVPISNHLYFYWYRQILGQKVEFLVSFYNNEISEKSEIFDDQFSVERPDGSNFTLKIRSTKLEDSAMYFCACSGQGSFAGETQYFGPGTRLLVL.

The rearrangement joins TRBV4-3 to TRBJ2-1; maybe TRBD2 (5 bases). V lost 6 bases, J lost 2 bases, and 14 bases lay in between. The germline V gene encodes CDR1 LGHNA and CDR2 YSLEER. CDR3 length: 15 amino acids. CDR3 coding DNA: TGCGCCAGCAGTCCAAGCGGAGACCCCTACAATGAGCAGTTCTTC. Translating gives CASSPSGDPYNEQFF.

CDR3 sequence reads: CASSAAQNTEAFF. The CDR3 DNA reads TGTGCCAGCAGCGCCGCACAGAACACTGAAGCTTTCTTT. The rearrangement links TRBV5-4 to TRBJ1-1; D not resolved. The CDR3 length is 13 residues. Trimming took 4 bases from V and 1 from J, leaving 8 bases between them. Germline CDR1 and CDR2: SGHNT and YYREEE (reference sequence).

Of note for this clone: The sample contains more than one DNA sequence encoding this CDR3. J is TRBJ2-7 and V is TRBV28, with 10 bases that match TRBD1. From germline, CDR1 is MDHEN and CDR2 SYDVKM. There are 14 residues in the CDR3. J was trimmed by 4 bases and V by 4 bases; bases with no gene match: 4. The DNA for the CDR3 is TGTGCCAGCAGTTCGCCGGGACAGGGGTACGAGCAGTACTTC. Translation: CASSSPGQGYEQYF.

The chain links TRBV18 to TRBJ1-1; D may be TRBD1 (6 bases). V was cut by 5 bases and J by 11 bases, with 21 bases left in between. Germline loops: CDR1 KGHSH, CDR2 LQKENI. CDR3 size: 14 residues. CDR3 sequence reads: CASSSTGFQGPAFF. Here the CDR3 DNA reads TGTGCCAGCTCATCCACGGGCTTTCAGGGGCCGGCTTTCTTT.

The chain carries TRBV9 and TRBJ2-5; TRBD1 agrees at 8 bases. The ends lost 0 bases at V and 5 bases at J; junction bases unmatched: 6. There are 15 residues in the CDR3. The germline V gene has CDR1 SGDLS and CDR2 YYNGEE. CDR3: CASSVGARDRETQYF. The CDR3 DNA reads TGTGCCAGCAGCGTAGGGGCCAGGGACAGGGAGACCCAGTACTTC.

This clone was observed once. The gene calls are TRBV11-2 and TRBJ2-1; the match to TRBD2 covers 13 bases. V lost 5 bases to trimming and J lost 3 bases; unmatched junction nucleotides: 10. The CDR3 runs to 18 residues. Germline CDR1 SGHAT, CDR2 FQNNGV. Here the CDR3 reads CASSQLAGGPKGYNEQFF. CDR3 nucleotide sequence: TGTGCCAGCAGCCAACTAGCGGGAGGGCCCAAGGGCTACAATGAGCAGTTCTTC.

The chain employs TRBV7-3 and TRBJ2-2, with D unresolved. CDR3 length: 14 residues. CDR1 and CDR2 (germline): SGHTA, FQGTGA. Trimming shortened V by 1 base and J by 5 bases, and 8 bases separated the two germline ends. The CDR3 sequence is CASSLIGVTGELFF. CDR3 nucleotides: TGTGCCAGCAGCTTAATAGGAGTGACCGGGGAGCTGTTTTTT.

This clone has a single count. CDR3 in amino acids: CASSRDRTNEKLFF. The CDR3 DNA reads as TGTGCCAGCAGCCGGGACAGGACTAATGAAAAACTGTTTTTT. This rearrangement joins TRBV9 to TRBJ1-4; 8 bases align to TRBD1. CDR1 SGDLS and CDR2 YYNGEE come from the germline V gene. V lost 4 bases to trimming and J lost 2 bases; unmatched junction nucleotides: 1. The CDR3 is 14 amino acids. Using reference TRBV9 and TRBJ1-4 for the parts outside the CDR3, the full variable domain is DSGVTQTPKHLITATGQRVTLRCSPRSGDLSVYWYQQSLDQGLQFLIQYYNGEERAKGNILERFSAQQFPDLHSELNLSSLELGDSALYFCASSRDRTNEKLFFGSGTQLSVL.

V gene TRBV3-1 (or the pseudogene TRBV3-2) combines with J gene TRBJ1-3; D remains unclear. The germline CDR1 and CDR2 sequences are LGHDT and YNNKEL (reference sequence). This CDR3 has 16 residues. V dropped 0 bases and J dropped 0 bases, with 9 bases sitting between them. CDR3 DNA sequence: TGTGCCAGCAGCCAAGATTGGGAGTACTCTGGAAACACCATATATTTT. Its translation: CASSQDWEYSGNTIYF.

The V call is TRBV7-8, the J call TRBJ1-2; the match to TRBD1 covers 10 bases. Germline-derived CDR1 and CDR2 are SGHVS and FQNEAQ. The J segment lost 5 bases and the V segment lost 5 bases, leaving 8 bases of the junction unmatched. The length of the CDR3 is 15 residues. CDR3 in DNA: TGTGCCAGCAGCCTTACGCGGGACAGGGGTTATGGCTACACCTTC. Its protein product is CASSLTRDRGYGYTF.

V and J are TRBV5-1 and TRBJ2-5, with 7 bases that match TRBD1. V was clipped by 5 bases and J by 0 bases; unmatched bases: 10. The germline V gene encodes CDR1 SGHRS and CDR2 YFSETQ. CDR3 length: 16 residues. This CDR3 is CASRRQGDENQETQYF. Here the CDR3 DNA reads TGCGCCAGCAGGAGGCAGGGGGACGAAAACCAAGAGACCCAGTACTTC.

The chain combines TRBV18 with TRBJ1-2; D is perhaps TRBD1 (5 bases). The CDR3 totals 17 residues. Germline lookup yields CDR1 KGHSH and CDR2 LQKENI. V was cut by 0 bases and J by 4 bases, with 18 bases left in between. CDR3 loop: CASSPPVGGEGSYGYTF. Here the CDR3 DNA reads TGTGCCAGCTCACCACCTGTAGGAGGGGAAGGGAGCTATGGCTACACCTTC.

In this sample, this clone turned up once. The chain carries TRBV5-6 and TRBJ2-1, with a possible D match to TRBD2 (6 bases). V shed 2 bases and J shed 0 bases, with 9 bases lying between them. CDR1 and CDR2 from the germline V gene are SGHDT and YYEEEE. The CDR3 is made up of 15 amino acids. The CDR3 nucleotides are TGTGCCAGCAGCTTCGGGAGCCTCTCCTACAATGAGCAGTTCTTC. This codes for CASSFGSLSYNEQFF.

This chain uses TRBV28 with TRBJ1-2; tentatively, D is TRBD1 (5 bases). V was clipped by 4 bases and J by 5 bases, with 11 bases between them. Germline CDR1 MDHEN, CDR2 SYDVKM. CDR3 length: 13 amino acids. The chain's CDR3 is CASSWGGFYGYTF. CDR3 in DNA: TGTGCCAGCAGTTGGGGGGGGTTTTATGGCTACACCTTC.

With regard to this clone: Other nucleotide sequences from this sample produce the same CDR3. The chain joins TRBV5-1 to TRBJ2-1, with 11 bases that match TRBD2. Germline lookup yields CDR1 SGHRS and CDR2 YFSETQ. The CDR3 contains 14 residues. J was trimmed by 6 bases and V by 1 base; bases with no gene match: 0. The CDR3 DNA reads TGCGCCAGCAGCTTGACTAGCGGGAGCAATGAGCAGTTCTTC. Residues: CASSLTSGSNEQFF.

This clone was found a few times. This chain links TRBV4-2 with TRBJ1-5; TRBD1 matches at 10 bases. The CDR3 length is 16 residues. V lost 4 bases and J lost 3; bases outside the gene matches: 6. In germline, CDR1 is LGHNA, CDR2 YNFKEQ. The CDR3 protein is CASSRTTGGDNQPQHF. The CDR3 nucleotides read TGTGCCAGCAGCCGTACGACAGGGGGCGACAATCAGCCCCAGCATTTT.

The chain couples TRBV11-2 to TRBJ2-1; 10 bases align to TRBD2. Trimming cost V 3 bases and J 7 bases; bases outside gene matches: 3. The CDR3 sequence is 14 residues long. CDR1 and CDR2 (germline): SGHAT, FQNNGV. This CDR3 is CASSFSSGSNEQFF. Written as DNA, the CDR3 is TGTGCCAGCAGCTTTTCTAGCGGGAGTAATGAGCAGTTCTTC.

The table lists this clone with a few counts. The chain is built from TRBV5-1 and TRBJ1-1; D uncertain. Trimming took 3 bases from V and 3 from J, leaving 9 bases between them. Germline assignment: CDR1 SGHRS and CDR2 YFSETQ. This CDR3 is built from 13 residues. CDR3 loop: CASSYGRDTEAFF. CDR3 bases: TGCGCCAGCAGCTATGGGAGGGACACTGAAGCTTTCTTT.

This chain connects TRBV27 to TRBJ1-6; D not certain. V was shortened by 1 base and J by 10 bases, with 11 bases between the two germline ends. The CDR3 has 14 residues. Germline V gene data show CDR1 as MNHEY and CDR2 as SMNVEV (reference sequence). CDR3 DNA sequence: TGTGCCAGCAGTTTATATGAGGATTCCTCACCCCTCCACTTT. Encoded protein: CASSLYEDSSPLHF.

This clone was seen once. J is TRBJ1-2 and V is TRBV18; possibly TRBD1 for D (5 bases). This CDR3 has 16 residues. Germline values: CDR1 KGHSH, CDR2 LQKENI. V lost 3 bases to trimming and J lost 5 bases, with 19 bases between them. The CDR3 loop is CASSPSGQGGGYGYTF. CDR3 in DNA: TGTGCCAGCTCACCTAGCGGCCAGGGAGGCGGGTATGGCTACACCTTC. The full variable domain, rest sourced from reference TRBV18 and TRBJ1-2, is NAGVMQNPRHLVRRRGQEARLRCSPMKGHSHVYWYRQLPEEGLKFMVYLQKENIIDESGMPKERFSAEFPKEGPSILRIQQVVRGDSAAYFCASSPSGQGGGYGYTFGSGTRLTVV.

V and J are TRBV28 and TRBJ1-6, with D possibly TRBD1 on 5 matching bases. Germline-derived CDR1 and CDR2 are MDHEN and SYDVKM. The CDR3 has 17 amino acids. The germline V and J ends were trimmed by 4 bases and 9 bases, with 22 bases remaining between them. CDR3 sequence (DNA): TGTGCCAGCAGTTATACCCCTACGGGGGATGGAAGTTCACCCCTCCACTTT. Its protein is CASSYTPTGDGSSPLHF.

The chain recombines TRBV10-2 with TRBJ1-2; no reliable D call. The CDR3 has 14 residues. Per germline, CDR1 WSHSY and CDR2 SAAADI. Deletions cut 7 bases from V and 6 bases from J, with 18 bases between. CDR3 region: CASTEREGGDGYTF. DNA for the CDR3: TGCGCCAGCACCGAACGGGAGGGAGGCGATGGCTACACCTTC.

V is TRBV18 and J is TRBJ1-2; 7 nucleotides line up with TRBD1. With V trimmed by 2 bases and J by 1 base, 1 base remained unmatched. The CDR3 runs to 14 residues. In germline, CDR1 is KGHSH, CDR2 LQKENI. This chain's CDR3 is CASSPDRVNYGYTF. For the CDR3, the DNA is TGTGCCAGCTCACCAGACAGGGTTAACTATGGCTACACCTTC.